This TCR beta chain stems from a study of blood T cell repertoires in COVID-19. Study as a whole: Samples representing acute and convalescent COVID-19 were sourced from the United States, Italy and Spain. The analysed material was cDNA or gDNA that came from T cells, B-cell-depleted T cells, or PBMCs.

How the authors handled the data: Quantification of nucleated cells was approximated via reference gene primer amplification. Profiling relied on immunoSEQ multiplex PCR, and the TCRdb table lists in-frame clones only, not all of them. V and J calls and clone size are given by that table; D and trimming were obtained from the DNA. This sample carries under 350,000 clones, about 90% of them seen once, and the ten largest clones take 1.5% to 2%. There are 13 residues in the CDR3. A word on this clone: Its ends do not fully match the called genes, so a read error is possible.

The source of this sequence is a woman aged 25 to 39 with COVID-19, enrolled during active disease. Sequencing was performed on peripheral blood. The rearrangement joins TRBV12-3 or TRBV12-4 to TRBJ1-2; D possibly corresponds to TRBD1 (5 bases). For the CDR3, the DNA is TGTGCCAGTAAGGAGGGACCCGACAATATGTTGGCCTTC. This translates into CASKEGPDNMLAF.